This TCR beta chain was retrieved from a study of blood T cell repertoires in COVID-19. Study information: Researchers got acute and convalescent COVID-19 samples from the United States, Italy and Spain. Sample material is recorded as cDNA or gDNA derived from T cells, B-cell-depleted T cells, or PBMCs.

A remark on this clone: Other nucleotide sequences from this sample produce the same CDR3.

The Seattle patients joined while their infection was active and were tracked longitudinally afterward. Some clones are missing from TCRdb's copy, which holds only in-frame ones; the method was immunoSEQ multiplex PCR. The table records about 210,000 clones, 75% to 90% of them present only once. The CDR3 is 11 amino acids. CDR1 is MDHEN and CDR2 is SYDVKM in the germline V gene. V lost 3 bases, J lost 8 bases, and 4 bases lay in between. The receptor's source is a woman aged 65 to 85 with COVID-19, enrolled during active disease. The sample was peripheral blood. The gene calls are TRBV28 and TRBJ1-4; no clear D gene. CDR3 amino acids: CASSFGEKLFF. DNA of the CDR3: TGTGCCAGCAGTTTCGGGGAAAAACTGTTTTTT.